Shown below are 27 T cell receptor beta chains from a single sample sequenced in a study of blood T cell repertoires in COVID-19. Here immunoSEQ multiplex PCR was the method, and the copy in TCRdb shows in-frame clones only, minus some. Counted here are some 110,000 clones, 80% to 85% occurring once; the ten biggest clones make up 0.65% to 0.9%. The specimen was peripheral blood. The receptors were sampled from a woman aged 70 to 79 with acute or convalescent COVID-19.

CDR3 in DNA: TGTGCCAGCAGCCAAGATCGAGTCGGGATGAACACTGAAGCTTTCTTT. It is translated as CASSQDRVGMNTEAFF. The chain joins TRBV14 to TRBJ1-1; D gene uncertain. Germline CDR1 SGHDN, CDR2 FVKESK. The V and J ends lost 0 bases and 0 bases respectively, with 11 bases between them. The CDR3 runs to 16 residues.

J is TRBJ2-7 and V is TRBV5-1; the match to TRBD2 covers 11 bases. This CDR3 comprises 16 residues. Germline V gene data show CDR1 as SGHRS and CDR2 as YFSETQ. The V gene end was trimmed by 0 bases and the J gene end by 5 bases; junction bases not matched to a gene: 7. The CDR3 coding sequence is TGCGCCAGCAGCTTGGTACTAGCGGGAGTTTTTGACGAGCAGTACTTC. Translating gives CASSLVLAGVFDEQYF.

The rearrangement uses TRBV6-1 and TRBJ2-7; the match to TRBD2 covers 14 bases. The V gene end was trimmed by 4 bases and the J gene end by 2 bases; junction bases not matched to a gene: 10. There are 18 residues in the CDR3. Germline V gene lookup returns CDR1 MNHNS and CDR2 SASEGT. The CDR3, as DNA: TGTGCCAGCAGTGGAGGGACTAGCGGGGGCCGCTCACCCTACGAGCAGTACTTC. This sequence encodes CASSGGTSGGRSPYEQYF.

The CDR3 DNA sequence: TGTGCCACCAGTGACCGGAGGCAGGCAGCCTCGGAAGAGCAGTACTTC. Protein: CATSDRRQAASEEQYF. The chain is built from TRBV24-1 and TRBJ2-7; possibly TRBD2 for D (5 bases). The CDR3 length is 16 residues. V was shortened by 4 bases and J by 7 bases, with 22 bases between the two germline ends. Germline CDR1 is KGHDR and CDR2 is SFDVKD.

DNA for the CDR3: TGTGCCAGCAGCGTAGATGTGGGAGTCAGCTCTGGAAACACCATATATTTT. Its translation is CASSVDVGVSSGNTIYF. The chain links TRBV9 to TRBJ1-3; the D is unclear. V gave up 0 bases and J gave up 0 bases, with 13 bases separating them. CDR1 and CDR2 from the germline V gene are SGDLS and YYNGEE. The CDR3 consists of 17 residues. Drawing the rest from reference TRBV9 and TRBJ1-3, the complete variable domain is DSGVTQTPKHLITATGQRVTLRCSPRSGDLSVYWYQQSLDQGLQFLIQYYNGEERAKGNILERFSAQQFPDLHSELNLSSLELGDSALYFCASSVDVGVSSGNTIYFGEGSWLTVV.

The V gene is TRBV21-1, the J gene TRBJ2-2; TRBD1 reflects the table's D call only, with no check against the DNA. TRBV21-1 is a recognized pseudogene. The CDR3 sequence is 18 residues long. CDR3 in amino acids: CASSKVAWDRGFGGELFF. The DNA of the CDR3 is TGTGCCAGCAGCAAAGTAGCGTGGGACAGGGGTTTTGGTGGGGAGCTGTTTTTT.

V gene TRBV6-5 combines with J gene TRBJ1-3, with TRBD1 identical over 7 bases. Trimming took 7 bases from V and 3 from J; bases not matched to a gene: 9. From germline, CDR1 is MNHEY and CDR2 SVGAGI. The CDR3 runs 15 residues. In DNA, the CDR3 is TGTGCCAGCATGCACAGGGGCTTAGGTGGAAACACCATATATTTT. Residues: CASMHRGLGGNTIYF.

The gene calls are TRBV3-1 (or the pseudogene TRBV3-2) and TRBJ1-2; D might be TRBD1 (5 bases). This CDR3 region has 15 residues. Trimming took 0 bases from V and 2 from J, leaving 10 bases between them. Germline-derived CDR1 and CDR2 are LGHDT and YNNKEL (reference sequence). The CDR3 loop reads CASSQERGGNYGYTF. In DNA, the CDR3 is TGTGCCAGCAGCCAAGAGCGTGGGGGGAACTATGGCTACACCTTC.

J is TRBJ2-7 and V is TRBV6-5; possible D gene TRBD1, 5 bases. The germline CDR1 and CDR2 sequences are MNHEY and SVGAGI. The CDR3 is 14 amino acids. Trimming removed 6 bases at V and 4 bases at J, with 16 bases between. The CDR3 spells CASSRLRAGYEQYF. The DNA of the CDR3 is TGTGCCAGCAGCCGTTTGAGAGCAGGGTACGAGCAGTACTTC.

The table lists this clone with a count of one. The chain joins TRBV28 to TRBJ2-5, with D perhaps matching TRBD1 (6 bases). The CDR3 spans 14 residues. Trimming cost V 5 bases and J 2 bases, with 12 bases left between them. CDR1 is MDHEN and CDR2 is SYDVKM in the germline V gene. The CDR3 region is CASSPLTGQETQYF. The CDR3 DNA sequence: TGTGCCAGCAGTCCCTTAACAGGGCAAGAGACCCAGTACTTC.

The chain is built from TRBV4-1 and TRBJ1-1; D is possibly TRBD1 (6 bases). The CDR3 runs to 15 residues. Per the germline V gene, CDR1 is MGHRA and CDR2 is YSYEKL. V lost 1 base, J lost 3 bases, and 12 bases lay in between. CDR3 protein: CASSQVGGGDTEAFF. CDR3 bases: TGCGCCAGCAGCCAAGTCGGAGGGGGGGACACTGAAGCTTTCTTT.

J is TRBJ2-1 and V is TRBV20-1; 9 nucleotides line up with TRBD2. The V gene end was trimmed by 3 bases and the J gene end by 8 bases; junction bases not matched to a gene: 8. CDR3 length: 14 amino acids. CDR1 is DFQATT and CDR2 is SNEGSKA in the germline V gene (reference sequence). CDR3 sequence reads: CSASFLAGIDEQFF. DNA of the CDR3: TGCAGTGCTAGTTTTCTAGCGGGAATAGATGAGCAGTTCTTC.

The chain couples TRBV5-1 to TRBJ1-1, with TRBD1 matching 9 bases. The CDR3 runs to 15 residues. CDR1 and CDR2 (germline): SGHRS, YFSETQ. The V segment lost 8 bases and the J segment 4 bases; nucleotides outside the gene matches: 12. CDR3 sequence: CASKLGETGGTEAFF. In nucleotides, the CDR3 is TGCGCCAGTAAGCTTGGGGAGACAGGGGGCACTGAAGCTTTCTTT.

The genes are TRBV27 and TRBJ1-5; 7 nucleotides align to TRBD1. The V gene's germline CDR1 is MNHEY and CDR2 SMNVEV (reference sequence). The V segment lost 1 base and the J segment 6 bases; nucleotides outside the gene matches: 6. The CDR3 is 15 residues long. CDR3: CASSLLGTVAQPQHF. The CDR3 DNA reads TGTGCCAGCAGTTTATTAGGGACAGTTGCTCAGCCCCAGCATTTT.

The chain has TRBV5-1 and TRBJ1-5, with D perhaps TRBD1 (5 bases). CDR3 size: 14 residues. V shed 1 base and J shed 1 base, with 6 bases lying between them. Germline CDR1 SGHRS, CDR2 YFSETQ. CDR3 amino acids: CASSLTGSNQPQHF. The CDR3 DNA sequence: TGCGCCAGCAGCTTGACAGGAAGCAATCAGCCCCAGCATTTT.

The chain uses TRBV27 and TRBJ2-2, with 7 bases aligning to TRBD1. This CDR3 contains 15 residues. Germline V gives CDR1 MNHEY, CDR2 SMNVEV (reference sequence). After removal of 6 bases from V and 1 base from J, the junction contained 5 bases not matched to a gene. The CDR3 here is CASRVGTVNTGELFF. The CDR3 coding sequence is TGTGCCAGCAGAGTCGGGACAGTGAACACCGGGGAGCTGTTTTTT.

V and J are TRBV2 and TRBJ2-5, with 9 bases aligning to TRBD2. The germline V gene encodes CDR1 SNHLY and CDR2 FYNNEI. CDR3 size: 14 residues. The V gene end was trimmed by 5 bases and the J gene end by 5 bases; junction bases not matched to a gene: 6. The CDR3 sequence is CASSWVAGVETQYF. The CDR3 DNA reads TGTGCCAGCAGTTGGGTAGCGGGGGTGGAGACCCAGTACTTC.

About this clone itself: This CDR3 is also generated by other DNA sequences in the sample. The rearrangement links TRBV5-1 to TRBJ2-3; tentative D call: TRBD1 (6 bases). Germline CDR1 reads SGHRS; CDR2 reads YFSETQ. This CDR3 contains 14 residues. Trimming pared 0 bases from V and 1 base from J, leaving 6 bases between. CDR3 loop: CASSLEGGTDTQYF. CDR3 DNA sequence: TGCGCCAGCAGCTTGGAGGGGGGCACAGATACGCAGTATTTT.

V usage is TRBV5-1 and J usage is TRBJ2-5; 9 nucleotides match TRBD2. J lost 4 bases, V lost 3 bases, and 7 bases had no gene match. The CDR3 loop spans 15 amino acids. The germline V gene encodes CDR1 SGHRS and CDR2 YFSETQ. CDR3: CASSSGLAVGETQYF. CDR3 in DNA: TGCGCCAGCAGCTCGGGACTAGCCGTAGGAGAGACCCAGTACTTC.

The rearrangement joins TRBV5-6 to TRBJ2-3; the match to TRBD1 covers 8 bases. Looked up from germline, CDR1 is SGHDT and CDR2 is YYEEEE. J lost 3 bases, V lost 4 bases, and 4 bases had no gene match. The CDR3 covers 14 residues. The CDR3 DNA reads TGTGCCAGCAGCCGGACAGGGACGACAGATACGCAGTATTTT. Protein product: CASSRTGTTDTQYF. Combining the CDR3 with reference TRBV5-6 and TRBJ2-3 gives the whole variable domain DAGVTQSPTHLIKTRGQQVTLRCSPKSGHDTVSWYQQALGQGPQFIFQYYEEEERQRGNFPDRFSGHQFPNYSSELNVNALLLGDSALYLCASSRTGTTDTQYFGPGTRLTVL.

The sample holds one count of this clone. CDR3 sequence reads: CASSTSQGPVETQYF. The CDR3 DNA sequence: TGTGCCAGTAGTACAAGCCAGGGCCCGGTTGAGACCCAGTACTTC. This chain joins TRBV19 and TRBJ2-5, with D possibly TRBD1 on 5 matching bases. The germline V and J ends were trimmed by 4 bases and 5 bases, with 17 bases remaining between them. The V gene's germline CDR1 is LNHDA and CDR2 SQIVND (reference sequence). This CDR3 is 15 amino acids long.

This clone appeared once. V usage is TRBV5-1 and J usage is TRBJ2-4; TRBD2 matches 14 bases. The length of the CDR3 is 17 residues. V gave up 4 bases and J gave up 0 bases; unmatched junction bases: 3. Germline V lookup: CDR1 SGHRS, CDR2 YFSETQ. CDR3 region: CASSRGLAGGAKNIQYF. The CDR3 DNA reads TGCGCCAGCAGCCGCGGACTAGCGGGGGGAGCCAAAAACATTCAGTACTTC.

This chain connects TRBV7-2 to TRBJ1-5; TRBD1 might be the D (5 bases). V lost 1 base and J lost 2, with 9 bases in between. Germline assignment: CDR1 SGHTA and CDR2 FQGNSA. The CDR3 loop spans 15 amino acids. Here the CDR3 reads CASSLGGRGNQPQHF. In nucleotides, the CDR3 is TGTGCCAGCAGCTTAGGGGGCAGGGGCAATCAGCCCCAGCATTTT.

In nucleotides, the CDR3 is TGTGCCAGTAGTCCCACAGGGACCGTTGACTATGGCTACACCTTC. Its protein product is CASSPTGTVDYGYTF. This chain connects TRBV19 to TRBJ1-2; D may be TRBD1 (6 bases). The germline V gene encodes CDR1 LNHDA and CDR2 SQIVND (reference sequence). This CDR3 spans 15 amino acids. With 5 bases removed from V and 3 bases from J, the gap between germline ends came to 16 bases.

This clone was seen just once. The chain couples TRBV29-1 to TRBJ1-2, with D perhaps matching TRBD1 (5 bases). The germline CDR1 and CDR2 sequences are SQVTM and ANQGSEA. The CDR3 has 12 amino acids. The V gene lost 4 bases and the J gene lost 6 bases, with 12 bases spanning the gap. The chain's CDR3 is CSVGAGPDGYTF. CDR3 in DNA: TGCAGCGTTGGGGCAGGGCCCGATGGCTACACCTTC.

This clone was picked up many times. V is TRBV25-1 and J is TRBJ1-4, with D possibly TRBD1 on 5 matching bases. Germline V gene lookup returns CDR1 MGHDK and CDR2 SYGVNS. The CDR3 totals 13 residues. Trimming left V 6 bases short and J 8 bases short, with 13 bases between. The CDR3 DNA reads TGTGCCAGCAGGTGGGGGGAGAGAGAAAAACTGTTTTTT. This gives the protein CASRWGEREKLFF.

This chain connects TRBV19 to TRBJ2-2; 8 positions match TRBD1. Looked up from germline, CDR1 is LNHDA and CDR2 is SQIVND (reference sequence). V shed 4 bases, J shed 6 bases, and the junction held 7 bases outside the gene matches. The CDR3 has 15 residues. The CDR3 region is CASSNTGGSPGELFF. The CDR3 coding sequence is TGTGCCAGTAGTAATACAGGGGGGTCTCCCGGGGAGCTGTTTTTT. The whole variable domain, remainder taken from reference TRBV19 and TRBJ2-2, is DGGITQSPKYLFRKEGQNVTLSCEQNLNHDAMYWYRQDPGQGLRLIYYSQIVNDFQKGDIAEGYSVSREKKESFPLTVTSAQKNPTAFYLCASSNTGGSPGELFFGEGSRLTVL.